This entry lists 27 T cell receptor beta chains sequenced from one sample in a study of T-cell reconstitution after alpha-beta-depleted transplantation in children. Unique molecular identifiers were used to barcode this TCRbeta library. TCRdb recomputed calls from the PCR reads with MiXCR, one row per CDR3 protein. The top ten clones hold more than 2.5% of a sample with around 200,000 distinct CDR3 sequences, about 6.8% of them seen once. The sequencing used PBMCs from the stem cell graft donor, collected from the stem cell graft. These receptors were obtained from a human donor who donated a stem cell graft to a child with Wiskott-Aldrich syndrome.

The chain recombines TRBV20-1 with TRBJ2-3; D is undetermined. The CDR3 runs to 14 residues. V dropped 5 bases and J dropped 4 bases, with 16 bases sitting between them. CDR1 and CDR2 (germline): DFQATT, SNEGSKA (reference sequence). CDR3 coding DNA: TGCAGTGCTCCCAGAAACAGCTTAGCAGATACGCAGTATTTT. The encoded protein is CSAPRNSLADTQYF.

This clonotype has at least ten counts. The chain carries TRBV7-9 and TRBJ1-2, with D tentatively TRBD1 (5 bases). Germline V lookup: CDR1 SEHNR, CDR2 FQNEAQ (reference sequence). Trimming removed 5 bases at V and 0 bases at J, with 16 bases between. The CDR3 loop spans 16 amino acids. The CDR3 sequence is CASSPQGVWTNYGYTF. The CDR3 nucleotides are TGTGCCAGCAGCCCCCAGGGTGTGTGGACTAACTATGGCTACACCTTC.

At least ten counts were recorded for this clonotype. This chain uses TRBV20-1 with TRBJ2-7, with 10 nucleotides matching TRBD2. The CDR3 is made up of 14 amino acids. Germline V gene data show CDR1 as DFQATT and CDR2 as SNEGSKA (reference sequence). Losses at the gene ends were 5 bases for V and 6 bases for J; bases not matched to a gene: 10. Here the CDR3 reads CSAQRELAGPEQYF. The CDR3 coding sequence is TGCAGTGCTCAACGGGAACTAGCGGGGCCCGAGCAGTACTTC.

Many counts were recorded for this clonotype. The V and J genes are TRBV29-1 and TRBJ2-3; TRBD2 agrees at 10 bases. This CDR3 spans 16 amino acids. V dropped 1 base and J dropped 2; count of bases not matched to a gene: 6. Germline V lookup: CDR1 SQVTM, CDR2 ANQGSEA. The CDR3 spells CSVEGASGSFTDTQYF. The DNA for the CDR3 is TGCAGCGTTGAAGGCGCTAGCGGGAGTTTCACAGATACGCAGTATTTT.

The table lists this clonotype with many counts. The chain uses TRBV7-2 and TRBJ1-2, with TRBD1 as a possible D gene (5 bases). The CDR3 has 13 residues. Germline CDR1 and CDR2: SGHTA and FQGNSA. V was trimmed by 1 base and J by 8 bases, leaving 11 bases between them. CDR3 DNA: TGTGCCAGCAGCTTAGGGGGGTCAGGAGGCTACACCTTC. Protein sequence: CASSLGGSGGYTF.

This chain links TRBV5-1 with TRBJ2-1, with D possibly matching TRBD2 (5 bases). The CDR3 is made up of 17 amino acids. CDR1 SGHRS and CDR2 YFSETQ come from the germline V gene. V was trimmed by 4 bases and J by 0 bases, leaving 17 bases between them. Written as DNA, the CDR3 is TGCGCCAGCAGCCTGATAGGACTTTCCCGCTCCTACAATGAGCAGTTCTTC. Translation: CASSLIGLSRSYNEQFF. The full variable domain, completed using reference TRBV5-1 and TRBJ2-1, is KAGVTQTPRYLIKTRGQQVTLSCSPISGHRSVSWYQQTPGQGLQFLFEYFSETQRNKGNFPGRFSGRQFSNSRSEMNVSTLELGDSALYLCASSLIGLSRSYNEQFFGPGTRLTVL.

This clonotype occurred many times. This rearrangement joins TRBV12-3 or TRBV12-4 to TRBJ2-3, with D perhaps matching TRBD2 (6 bases). V was trimmed by 6 bases and J by 0 bases, leaving 10 bases between them. The CDR3 totals 14 residues. The CDR3 loop is CASRAGTSTDTQYF. The CDR3 nucleotides are TGTGCCAGCAGGGCGGGAACTAGCACAGATACGCAGTATTTT.

This clonotype was observed at least ten times. The CDR3 sequence is CATSAENYGYTF. The DNA of the CDR3 is TGTGCCACCAGTGCAGAGAACTATGGCTACACCTTC. J is TRBJ1-2 and V is TRBV24-1; D not resolved. Per germline, CDR1 KGHDR and CDR2 SFDVKD. Trimming stripped 5 bases from V and 2 bases from J, with 5 bases between. The CDR3 is made up of 12 amino acids.

The table lists this clonotype with many counts. The chain has TRBV29-1 and TRBJ2-7; D remains unclear. Trimming cost V 3 bases and J 6 bases, with 15 bases left between them. This CDR3 is 13 amino acids long. Germline V gene data show CDR1 as SQVTM and CDR2 as ANQGSEA. Written as DNA, the CDR3 is TGCAGCGTTGATGTGGGAACTTCTCTCGAGCAGTACTTC. It is translated as CSVDVGTSLEQYF.

This clonotype was found many times. V and J are TRBV18 and TRBJ2-1, with 8 bases aligning to TRBD1. The CDR3 spans 14 residues. V lost 3 bases, J lost 4 bases, and 2 bases stayed unmatched. Germline V gene lookup returns CDR1 KGHSH and CDR2 LQKENI. DNA of the CDR3: TGTGCCAGCTCACCCTGGACAGGGTACAATGAGCAGTTCTTC. Protein: CASSPWTGYNEQFF.

This clonotype was seen ten or more times. This chain links TRBV6-1 with TRBJ2-2, with D possibly matching TRBD1 (5 bases). Trimming pared 3 bases from V and 2 bases from J, leaving 7 bases between. Germline V gives CDR1 MNHNS, CDR2 SASEGT. This CDR3 comprises 14 residues. CDR3 loop: CASSDGQNTGELFF. Here the CDR3 DNA reads TGTGCCAGCAGTGATGGACAAAACACCGGGGAGCTGTTTTTT.

This clonotype has a count of ten or more. This chain uses TRBV28 with TRBJ2-5; 7 bases agree with TRBD2. The CDR3 has 12 residues. V shed 8 bases and J 1 base; nucleotides not matched to a gene: 1. The V gene's germline CDR1 is MDHEN and CDR2 SYDVKM. CDR3 bases: TGTGCCAGCGGGGGGGTCCAAGAGACCCAGTACTTC. Translation: CASGGVQETQYF.

The gene calls are TRBV6-2 or TRBV6-3 and TRBJ2-1; D might be TRBD2 (5 bases). Trimming took 5 bases from V and 4 from J, leaving 15 bases between them. The CDR3 runs 15 residues. The germline gives CDR1 MNHEY, CDR2 SVGEGT. CDR3 sequence reads: CASSRGPVAYNEQFF. The CDR3, as DNA: TGTGCCAGCAGTCGCGGGCCTGTCGCGTACAATGAGCAGTTCTTC.

A few counts support this clonotype. The chain recombines TRBV7-2 with TRBJ2-7; unclear D gene. The CDR3 has 14 amino acids. Trimming took off 1 base at V and 3 bases at J, with 10 bases between the two ends. Germline V gives CDR1 SGHTA, CDR2 FQGNSA. The CDR3 nucleotides read TGTGCCAGCAGCTTAGGCACCCTAAACTACGAGCAGTACTTC. Translation: CASSLGTLNYEQYF.

This clonotype was observed a few times. The V and J genes are TRBV4-3 and TRBJ2-1, with 10 positions matching TRBD2. Germline lookup yields CDR1 LGHNA and CDR2 YSLEER. Trimming cost V 0 bases and J 6 bases; bases outside gene matches: 8. This CDR3 contains 17 residues. This CDR3 reads CASSQDLRTSGPNEQFF. The CDR3 DNA sequence: TGCGCCAGCAGCCAAGATCTGAGGACTAGCGGCCCCAATGAGCAGTTCTTC.

This clonotype was observed at least ten times. This chain links TRBV4-2 with TRBJ1-4, with 8 nucleotides matching TRBD1. This CDR3 has 16 residues. Unmatched junction bases numbered 5, after V lost 1 base and J lost 4 bases. Germline V CDR1 and CDR2: LGHNA, YNFKEQ. The DNA of the CDR3 is TGTGCCAGCAGCCAAGTATGGGGACAGGTTAATGAAAAACTGTTTTTT. This codes for CASSQVWGQVNEKLFF.

The sample holds a few counts of this clonotype. The rearrangement links TRBV20-1 to TRBJ1-6, with D maybe TRBD1 (6 bases). The CDR3 loop spans 12 amino acids. The germline V gene encodes CDR1 DFQATT and CDR2 SNEGSKA (reference sequence). Trimming took off 4 bases at V and 7 bases at J, with 8 bases between the two ends. Here the CDR3 DNA reads TGCAGTGCTAAAGGGGGGAATTCACCCCTCCACTTT. Translated: CSAKGGNSPLHF.

The chain recombines TRBV5-6 with TRBJ2-2, with D perhaps matching TRBD2 (7 bases). Per germline, CDR1 SGHDT and CDR2 YYEEEE. V was pared by 1 base and J by 5 bases, with 15 bases between. The CDR3 covers 16 residues. Here the CDR3 DNA reads TGTGCCAGCAGCTTGTTAAAGGGAGGGGGAACCGGGGAGCTGTTTTTT. It codes for CASSLLKGGGTGELFF.

This clonotype was counted only a few times. The chain combines TRBV5-1 with TRBJ2-5; D is uncertain. CDR1 and CDR2 from the germline V gene are SGHRS and YFSETQ. The V and J ends lost 1 base and 4 bases respectively, with 11 bases between them. CDR3 length equals 14 residues. In DNA form, the CDR3 reads TGCGCCAGCAGCTTGTTGGGTCCTTCAGAGACCCAGTACTTC. Translation: CASSLLGPSETQYF. Complete variable domain (other parts from reference TRBV5-1 and TRBJ2-5): KAGVTQTPRYLIKTRGQQVTLSCSPISGHRSVSWYQQTPGQGLQFLFEYFSETQRNKGNFPGRFSGRQFSNSRSEMNVSTLELGDSALYLCASSLLGPSETQYFGPGTRLLVL.

At least ten counts were recorded for this clonotype. The genes are TRBV28 and TRBJ2-5; tentative D call: TRBD1 (5 bases). The V and J ends lost 5 bases and 3 bases respectively, with 13 bases between them. Germline assignment: CDR1 MDHEN and CDR2 SYDVKM. This CDR3 is 14 amino acids long. CDR3 loop: CASSRIRGEETQYF. The CDR3 region has the DNA TGTGCCAGCAGTAGGATTAGGGGCGAAGAGACCCAGTACTTC.

This clonotype was seen repeatedly, ten times or more. The J gene is TRBJ2-1, the V gene TRBV4-1; TRBD2 might be the D (6 bases). The CDR3 runs to 20 residues. The V end lost 1 base, the J end lost 0 bases, and 22 bases lay between the germline ends. Germline values: CDR1 MGHRA, CDR2 YSYEKL. The chain's CDR3 is CASSQAGPLERADSYNEQFF. The CDR3 coding sequence is TGCGCCAGCAGCCAAGCCGGACCCTTGGAGCGGGCCGACTCCTACAATGAGCAGTTCTTC.

This clonotype was seen ten or more times. This chain connects TRBV12-3 or TRBV12-4 to TRBJ2-2; no firm D call. V was trimmed by 2 bases and J by 6 bases, leaving 4 bases between them. The CDR3 sequence is 12 residues long. The CDR3 reads CASSLRPGELFF. For the CDR3, the DNA is TGTGCCAGCAGTTTAAGACCCGGGGAGCTGTTTTTT.

This clonotype was seen repeatedly, ten times or more. This sequence joins TRBV12-3 or TRBV12-4 and TRBJ2-5, with a weak D call TRBD1 (6 bases). This CDR3 region has 13 residues. Trimming stripped 5 bases from V and 9 bases from J, with 16 bases between. CDR3 in DNA: TGTGCCAGCAGTCCCCAGGGGCAAATGTCCCAGTACTTC. The encoded protein is CASSPQGQMSQYF.

This clonotype was counted at least ten times. V gene TRBV5-1 combines with J gene TRBJ2-1, with TRBD1 matching over 9 bases. This CDR3 comprises 15 residues. Germline V lookup: CDR1 SGHRS, CDR2 YFSETQ. V shed 4 bases, J shed 8 bases, and the junction held 10 bases outside the gene matches. The CDR3 spells CASSTGQGALDEQFF. The CDR3 DNA reads as TGCGCCAGCAGCACGGGACAGGGAGCTTTGGATGAGCAGTTCTTC.

In its sample, this clonotype was seen a few times. V usage is TRBV6-2 or TRBV6-3 and J usage is TRBJ2-7; D unresolved. Germline loops: CDR1 MNHEY, CDR2 SVGEGT. This CDR3 region has 15 residues. V was trimmed by 6 bases and J by 0 bases, leaving 15 bases between them. The CDR3 spells CASSPTEISSYEQYF. The CDR3 DNA sequence: TGTGCCAGCAGCCCCACGGAAATTAGCTCCTACGAGCAGTACTTC.

This clonotype was counted at least ten times. The rearrangement uses TRBV10-3 and TRBJ2-3; 8 positions match TRBD2. The germline V gene encodes CDR1 ENHRY and CDR2 SYGVKD. The CDR3 contains 15 residues. Trimming at V came to 4 bases and at J to 2 bases, leaving 5 bases not matched to a gene. This CDR3 is CAISVAGGDTDTQYF. CDR3 bases: TGTGCCATCAGTGTTGCGGGGGGAGACACAGATACGCAGTATTTT.

This chain joins TRBV29-1 and TRBJ2-1, with D unresolved. The CDR3 length is 11 residues. Germline loops: CDR1 SQVTM, CDR2 ANQGSEA. V lost 1 base to trimming and J lost 7 bases, with 5 bases between them. CDR3 in DNA: TGCAGCGTTGAAGGACCGAATGAGCAGTTCTTC. Amino acids: CSVEGPNEQFF.